These T cell receptor beta chains were read from a single sample in a study of OX40 agonist ivuxolimab in advanced cancers. Profiling relied on immunoSEQ multiplex PCR, and the TCRdb table lists in-frame clones only, not all of them. Among roughly 53,000 clones listed, under 90% were seen once. This specimen was CD4+ or CD8+ T cells sorted from blood, taken in a trial of the OX40 agonist ivuxolimab. These receptors all stem from an adult with an advanced solid tumor such as melanoma, head and neck, liver or kidney cancer. The CDR3 runs from the conserved cysteine through the conserved F or W. D genes are given only for firm matches. Expanded clones get a size class; other rows say once, few or many, or leave the size out.

d_call,j_call,clone_size,cdr3_length,v_call,cdr3_nt,cdr3_aa
TRBD2,TRBJ2-3,-,19,TRBV11-3,TGTGCCAGCAGCTTAGATTCGCTAGCGGGAGCCGGTGGCACAGATACGCAGTATTTT,CASSLDSLAGAGGTDTQYF
TRBD2,TRBJ2-7,-,14,TRBV13,TGTGCCAGCAGCTTAGCGGGAGGCACATACGAGCAGTACTTC,CASSLAGGTYEQYF
-,TRBJ2-2,-,20,TRBV5-1,TGCGCCAGCAGTATCCCAGACCCGCTTAAAGCTACACAGAACACCGGGGAGCTGTTTTTT,CASSIPDPLKATQNTGELFF
TRBD2,TRBJ2-1,-,16,TRBV6-6,TGTGCCAGCAGTTACCCCAGTCTAGCGGGCTACAATGAGCAGTTCTTC,CASSYPSLAGYNEQFF
TRBD1,TRBJ1-3,-,13,TRBV9,TGTGCCAGCAGCGGGGGACAGGTCACGACCATATATTTT,CASSGGQVTTIYF
-,TRBJ2-1,-,15,TRBV9,TGTGCCAGCAGCGTAGGGCACGGATCCTACAATGAGCAGTTCTTC,CASSVGHGSYNEQFF
TRBD2,TRBJ2-1,-,16,TRBV11-2,TGTGCCAGCAGTCCCTCCATAATAGCGGGGTACAATGAGCAGTTCTTC,CASSPSIIAGYNEQFF
TRBD2,TRBJ2-3,once,16,TRBV10-1,TGCGCCAGCAGTCGGACTAGCGGCCCCCCGGAGGATACGCAGTATTTT,CASSRTSGPPEDTQYF
-,TRBJ1-6,-,18,TRBV27,TGTGCCAGCAGTTTATATCGGGGCCCCACCCAGCGGGGTTCACCCCTCCACTTT,CASSLYRGPTQRGSPLHF
-,TRBJ1-1,-,18,TRBV11-3,TGTGCCAGCAGCCCTTGGAGGGGCCAGATGGGGGGGCTCCCTGAAGCTTTCTTT,CASSPWRGQMGGLPEAFF
TRBD2,TRBJ2-1,-,15,TRBV2,TGTGCCAGCAGTGGGCTAGCGGGACCATACAATGAGCAGTTCTTC,CASSGLAGPYNEQFF
-,TRBJ2-5,once,14,TRBV19,TGTGCCAGTTGGACAGGGAGGGTCCAAGAGACCCAGTACTTC,CASWTGRVQETQYF
TRBD1,TRBJ2-3,once,14,TRBV7-2,TGTGCCAGCAGTAACAGGGGGAGCACAGATACGCAGTATTTT,CASSNRGSTDTQYF
-,TRBJ2-3,-,13,TRBV7-9,TGTGCCAGCAGCCCCCCGAGCACAGATACGCAGTATTTT,CASSPPSTDTQYF
-,TRBJ1-5,-,13,TRBV2,TGTGCCAGCAGTCCTATGGACGCGCAGCCCCAGCATTTT,CASSPMDAQPQHF
TRBD1,TRBJ2-2,-,15,TRBV5-4,TGTGCCAGCAGCCCTGGACAGGGAGGAACCGGGGAGCTGTTTTTT,CASSPGQGGTGELFF
-,TRBJ1-2,-,13,TRBV5-1,TGCGCCAGCAGCAACGAAGGAGGGAATGGCTACACCTTC,CASSNEGGNGYTF
-,TRBJ1-5,-,14,TRBV19,TGTGCCAGTAGTGACTCAGGGAACAATCAGCCCCAGCATTTT,CASSDSGNNQPQHF
-,TRBJ2-7,-,15,TRBV2,TGTGCCAGCAGTGGGTCGCAGGTCTTGGCCTACGAGCAGTACTTC,CASSGSQVLAYEQYF
TRBD1,TRBJ2-1,-,15,TRBV5-4,TGTGCCAGCAGACCGGGACAGGGCTACTACAATGAGCAGTTCTTC,CASRPGQGYYNEQFF
-,TRBJ2-7,few,15,TRBV12-2,TGTGCAAGTCGTCCGAAGACAGGGTTCCCTCGAGAGCAGTACTTC,CASRPKTGFPREQYF
-,TRBJ2-1,few,15,TRBV5-1,TGCGCCAGCAGCCACGGAGTGCTAGCTGTCAATGAGCAGTTCTTC,CASSHGVLAVNEQFF
-,TRBJ1-5,-,15,TRBV4-1,TGCGCCAGCAGCCAAGACGGTCTCAGCAATCAGCCCCAGCATTTT,CASSQDGLSNQPQHF
TRBD2,TRBJ2-1,-,17,TRBV7-2,TGTGCCAGCAGCTATAGCGGGGGGGCAGAAAAATACAATGAGCAGTTCTTC,CASSYSGGAEKYNEQFF
-,TRBJ1-4,-,16,TRBV27,TGTGCCAGCAGTTCGGTGGGAGGGGCGGCTAATGAAAAACTGTTTTTT,CASSSVGGAANEKLFF
-,TRBJ1-1,-,13,TRBV5-1,TGCGCCAGCAGCTTGGAAAGCGGGGGTAATGCTTTCTTT,CASSLESGGNAFF
-,TRBJ1-5,-,13,TRBV6-6,TGTGCCAGCGAGGGGTTAGGGAGTCAGCCCCAGCATTTT,CASEGLGSQPQHF
TRBD1,TRBJ1-1,-,15,TRBV5-1,TGCGCCAGCAGCTTTTCTACAGGGGTGAACACTGAAGCTTTCTTT,CASSFSTGVNTEAFF
-,TRBJ2-1,-,16,TRBV15,TGTGCCACCAGCAGAGATGCCAGAGACTTCTACAATGAGCAGTTCTTC,CATSRDARDFYNEQFF
-,TRBJ1-2,-,14,TRBV5-6,TGTGCCAGCAGCTTGGGACAGGTCTACTATGGCTACACCTTC,CASSLGQVYYGYTF
TRBD1,TRBJ1-5,-,16,TRBV28,TGTGCCAGCACCACCACAGGGGGCGGGAGCAATCAGCCCCAGCATTTT,CASTTTGGGSNQPQHF
TRBD2,TRBJ2-1,-,16,TRBV5-5,TGTGCCAGCAGCTTGACGTTGCTAGCGGACCACAATGAGCAGTTCTTC,CASSLTLLADHNEQFF
TRBD1,TRBJ1-5,few,15,TRBV19,TGTGCCAGTACCTCGACAGGGTTTAGCAATCAGCCCCAGCATTTT,CASTSTGFSNQPQHF
-,TRBJ2-7,-,13,TRBV23-1,TGCGCCGACAGACTGACAGGTAACTACGAGCAGTACTTC,CADRLTGNYEQYF
TRBD2,TRBJ2-3,-,19,TRBV14,TGTGCCAGCAGCCAAACCGGTGGTAGTAGCGGGGACGGTGGAGATACGCAGTATTTT,CASSQTGGSSGDGGDTQYF
-,TRBJ2-3,-,12,TRBV10-2,TGCGCCAGCAGTGAGTCGGGAGATACGCAGTATTTT,CASSESGDTQYF
TRBD1,TRBJ2-5,-,13,TRBV2,TGTGCCAGCAGTACAGGGGTCAGAGAGACCCAGTACTTC,CASSTGVRETQYF
-,TRBJ2-7,-,14,TRBV11-2,TGTGCCAGCAGCTTAGATCGGGGGACCTACGAGCAGTACTTC,CASSLDRGTYEQYF
TRBD1,TRBJ1-4,-,15,TRBV2,TGTGCCAGCAGTGAGGGGCAGGGGGGTCGTGAAAAACTGTTTTTT,CASSEGQGGREKLFF
TRBD2,TRBJ2-3,-,17,TRBV5-1,TGCGCCAGCAGCCCAGGACTAGCGGCGAACCCGGCAGATACGCAGTATTTT,CASSPGLAANPADTQYF
TRBD2,TRBJ2-7,-,14,TRBV7-9,TGTGCCAGCAGCCTCGGACTAGCGGGAGACGAGCAGTACTTC,CASSLGLAGDEQYF
-,TRBJ1-4,-,16,TRBV7-9,TGTGCCAGCAGCGAACCCGGGGGCTCAACTAATGAAAAACTGTTTTTT,CASSEPGGSTNEKLFF
TRBD1,TRBJ2-3,-,16,TRBV9,TGTGCCAGCAGCGGAGGGCCGGGACAGAGCACAGATACGCAGTATTTT,CASSGGPGQSTDTQYF
-,TRBJ1-5,-,13,TRBV6-5,TGTGCCAGCAGTCCCAGGATCGGGCAGCCCCAGCATTTT,CASSPRIGQPQHF